This is a list of T cell receptor beta chains from one sample in a study of T cells in Graves' hyperthyroidism and ophthalmopathy. TCRdb called the multiplex PCR reads again in MiXCR, with one record for every CDR3 protein. This table has hundreds of thousands of distinct CDR3 sequences, roughly 37% appearing once. Sequencing was carried out using blood. These receptors all stem from a man younger than 35 with Graves' hyperthyroidism. The CDR3 runs from the conserved cysteine through the conserved F or W. The D gene is left open where the match is weak. Where a row states a size, it is once, few, many or the class of an expanded clone; other rows omit it.

>TRBJ2-7|NA|NA|TRBV20-1
CSARVRVSYEQYF
TGCAGTGCTAGAGTACGCGTAAGCTACGAGCAGTACTTC
>TRBJ1-2|NA|NA|TRBV12-5
CASGLPPGIYGYTF
TGTGCTAGTGGTCTCCCGCCAGGGATATATGGCTACACCTTC
>TRBJ1-3|NA|TRBD1|TRBV10-3
CAIGDRLATIYF
TGTGCCATCGGGGACAGGTTGGCCACCATATATTTT
>TRBJ2-5|many|TRBD2|TRBV6-6
CASTDRDSGKTQYF
TGTGCCAGCACAGACCGCGACAGCGGGAAGACCCAGTACTTC
>TRBJ1-2|many|TRBD1|TRBV2
CASSADRGWNGYTF
TGTGCCAGCTCCGCCGACAGGGGGTGGAACGGCTACACCTTC
>TRBJ1-1|few|TRBD1|TRBV6-6
CASSSRDRGSATEAFF
TGTGCCAGCAGCTCCCGGGACAGGGGGAGCGCCACTGAAGCTTTCTTT
>TRBJ1-1|many|NA|TRBV9
CASSVDTAYTEAFF
TGTGCCAGCAGCGTGGACACTGCCTACACTGAAGCTTTCTTT
>TRBJ1-5|many|NA|TRBV19
CASRGFSDQPQHF
TGTGCCAGTAGGGGGTTCAGCGATCAGCCCCAGCATTTT
>TRBJ2-7|NA|TRBD1|TRBV7-3
CASSRTLGQSSYEQYF
TGCGCCAGCAGCCGCACCCTGGGACAGAGCTCCTACGAGCAGTACTTC
>TRBJ1-4|NA|NA|TRBV7-9
CASSLGAKGEKLFF
TGTGCCAGCAGCTTAGGGGCGAAAGGTGAAAAACTGTTTTTT
>TRBJ1-4|many|NA|TRBV10-3
CAIGPGTASEKLFF
TGTGCCATCGGCCCCGGGACTGCGAGTGAAAAACTGTTTTTT
>TRBJ1-5|few|NA|TRBV19
CASSIGVGRSNQPQHF
TGTGCCAGTAGTATAGGGGTGGGGCGCAGCAATCAGCCCCAGCATTTT
>TRBJ2-7|few|TRBD1|TRBV5-1
CASSLDSGTDYEQYF
TGCGCCAGCAGCTTGGACTCCGGGACAGACTACGAGCAGTACTTC
>TRBJ1-3|NA|NA|TRBV9
CASSVDYWGPLSSGNTIYF
TGTGCCAGCAGCGTAGATTATTGGGGGCCTCTGAGCTCTGGAAACACCATATATTTT
>TRBJ2-7|NA|TRBD1|TRBV24-1
CATSDFSRTGPTSYEQYF
TGTGCCACCAGTGATTTCTCTCGGACAGGGCCGACCTCCTACGAGCAGTACTTC
>TRBJ2-5|many|TRBD1|TRBV7-2
CASSTRDRRETQYF
TGTGCCAGCAGCACCCGGGACAGGAGGGAGACCCAGTACTTC
>TRBJ1-5|NA|TRBD1|TRBV7-2
CASSRTGDAYSNQPQHF
TGTGCCAGCAGCCGGACAGGGGATGCATATAGCAATCAGCCCCAGCATTTT
>TRBJ2-7|few|NA|TRBV20-1
CSASPRNSYEQYF
TGCAGTGCTAGCCCTAGGAATTCCTACGAGCAGTACTTC
>TRBJ1-2|NA|TRBD1|TRBV19
CASRALDRGQGGYTF
TGTGCCAGTAGAGCCCTGGACAGGGGACAAGGAGGCTACACCTTC
>TRBJ2-6|NA|NA|TRBV7-9
CASSLYPGESGANVLTF
TGTGCCAGCAGCTTATACCCAGGGGAATCTGGGGCCAACGTCCTGACTTTC
>TRBJ2-7|many|NA|TRBV29-1
CSVESPGSYEQYF
TGCAGCGTTGAAAGTCCCGGCTCCTACGAGCAGTACTTC
>TRBJ2-7|NA|NA|TRBV7-2
CACSFRISHEQYF
TGTGCCTGCAGCTTCAGGATAAGCCACGAGCAGTACTTC
>TRBJ1-6|NA|NA|TRBV5-1
CASSLDGTDNSPLHF
TGCGCCAGCAGCTTGGATGGGACGGATAATTCACCCCTCCACTTT
>TRBJ1-1|few|NA|TRBV6-5
CASAIGTNTEAFF
TGTGCCAGCGCCATCGGGACCAACACTGAAGCTTTCTTT
>TRBJ1-1|NA|NA|TRBV2
CARSDDGTEAFF
TGTGCCAGATCCGACGACGGGACTGAAGCTTTCTTT
>TRBJ1-1|few|NA|TRBV20-1
CSARQTQETEAFF
TGCAGTGCTAGACAGACCCAGGAGACTGAAGCTTTCTTT
>TRBJ2-7|NA|TRBD1|TRBV2
CASILGQGWAEQYF
TGTGCCAGCATCCTCGGACAGGGTTGGGCCGAGCAGTACTTC
>TRBJ1-1|many|TRBD1|TRBV9
CASSLGQGAPTEAFF
TGTGCCAGCAGCCTGGGACAGGGGGCGCCCACTGAAGCTTTCTTT
>TRBJ1-1|NA|NA|TRBV12-3/TRBV12-4
CASSQGQITEAFF
TGTGCCAGCAGTCAAGGACAGATCACTGAAGCTTTCTTT
>TRBJ1-4|many|NA|TRBV7-8
CASRGVRAEKLFF
TGTGCCAGCAGGGGGGTACGCGCGGAAAAACTGTTTTTT
>TRBJ1-2|NA|TRBD1|TRBV7-6
CASSLEASGTGWVYGYTF
TGTGCCAGCAGCTTAGAAGCGTCGGGGACAGGATGGGTCTATGGCTACACCTTC
>TRBJ1-2|many|NA|TRBV7-2
CASSLQRTAYGYTF
TGTGCCAGCAGCTTACAGAGGACAGCCTATGGCTACACCTTC
>TRBJ1-2|many|TRBD1|TRBV7-9
CASSLTGTANYGYTF
TGTGCCAGCAGCTTAACGGGGACAGCTAACTATGGCTACACCTTC
>TRBJ2-5|many|NA|TRBV24-1
CATSDFRGPETQYF
TGTGCCACCAGTGATTTTCGGGGTCCGGAGACCCAGTACTTC
>TRBJ2-5|many|NA|TRBV29-1
CSAPFRGQETQYF
TGCAGCGCCCCGTTCCGGGGACAAGAGACCCAGTACTTC
>TRBJ2-7|NA|NA|TRBV4-2
CASSQGEYRNYEQYF
TGTGCCAGCAGCCAAGGGGAATATCGTAACTACGAGCAGTACTTC
>TRBJ1-5|NA|NA|TRBV10-3
CAISVAAGDYEHF
TGTGCCATCAGTGTAGCAGCGGGAGACTACGAGCATTTT
>TRBJ1-2|many|NA|TRBV2
CAGYAGDYGYTF
TGTGCCGGATATGCGGGGGACTATGGCTACACCTTC
>TRBJ1-5|NA|TRBD1|TRBV7-8
CASSLALRQGGHSNQPQHF
TGTGCCAGCAGCTTAGCGCTCCGACAGGGGGGGCATAGCAATCAGCCCCAGCATTTT
>TRBJ1-6|NA|NA|TRBV6-5
CASSRESYNSPLHF
TGTGCCAGCAGCCGGGAGTCCTATAATTCACCCCTCCACTTT
>TRBJ2-2|few|NA|TRBV9
CASNLHTGELFF
TGTGCCAGCAACCTGCACACCGGGGAGCTGTTTTTT
>TRBJ1-1|many|NA|TRBV7-9
CASSPQVWGEAFF
TGTGCCAGCAGCCCCCAGGTTTGGGGTGAAGCTTTCTTT
>TRBJ1-5|many|NA|TRBV15
CATSRFNTDETQHF
TGTGCCACCAGCAGATTTAATACGGACGAAACCCAGCATTTT
>TRBJ2-2|NA|NA|TRBV2
CASSDPRQESLTNTGELFF
TGTGCCAGCAGTGATCCTAGACAGGAATCACTAACGAACACCGGGGAGCTGTTTTTT
>TRBJ2-5|many|NA|TRBV2
CATGVGAETQYF
TGTGCCACAGGGGTTGGGGCCGAGACCCAGTACTTC
>TRBJ1-5|many|NA|TRBV2
CASSEEYQPQHF
TGTGCCAGCAGTGAAGAGTATCAGCCCCAGCATTTT
>TRBJ1-4|NA|NA|TRBV7-2
CASSRGTNDKLFF
TGTGCCAGCTCCCGGGGCACTAATGACAAACTGTTTTTT
>TRBJ1-1|NA|NA|TRBV20-1
CSAKEGLQLYAEAFF
TGTAGTGCTAAGGAGGGGCTCCAATTGTACGCTGAAGCTTTCTTT
>TRBJ2-7|NA|NA|TRBV11-1
CASSLKVGGPYEQYF
TGTGCCAGCAGCTTAAAGGTGGGGGGGCCCTACGAGCAGTACTTC
>TRBJ2-2|NA|TRBD1|TRBV7-9
CASSLVGQGVDNKRGIGELFF
TGTGCCAGCAGCTTAGTTGGCCAGGGGGTGGACAACAAGCGAGGCATCGGGGAGCTGTTTTTT
>TRBJ2-2|NA|NA|TRBV5-1
CASSFVPSGTNTGELFF
TGCGCCAGCAGCTTCGTACCGTCGGGCACGAACACCGGGGAGCTGTTTTTT
>TRBJ2-5|many|NA|TRBV10-3
CAISDGETQYF
TGTGCCATCAGTGATGGGGAGACCCAGTACTTC
>TRBJ2-7|few|NA|TRBV5-1
CASSLEGTTYEQYF
TGCGCCAGCAGCTTGGAGGGGACAACCTACGAGCAGTACTTC
>TRBJ2-7|NA|NA|TRBV10-1
CASSESRAGGYEQYF
TGCGCCAGCAGTGAGTCGAGGGCCGGGGGCTACGAGCAGTACTTC